What follows are 28 T cell receptor beta chains derived from one specimen sequenced in a study of blood T cell repertoires in COVID-19. The table came from immunoSEQ multiplex PCR; TCRdb's copy has only in-frame clones and leaves some out. The sample has approximately 170,000 clones, 85% to 90% seen once. What was sequenced was peripheral blood. These TCRs come from an elderly woman with COVID-19, enrolled during active disease.

This rearrangement joins TRBV27 to TRBJ1-1; D not resolved. Germline values: CDR1 MNHEY, CDR2 SMNVEV (reference sequence). This CDR3 region has 13 residues. V was shortened by 6 bases and J by 4 bases, with 12 bases between the two germline ends. The CDR3 coding sequence is TGTGCCAGCAGCGTATTAATGAGCACTGAAGCTTTCTTT. Residues: CASSVLMSTEAFF.

The V and J genes are TRBV28 and TRBJ1-5; D unclear. Trimming shortened V by 4 bases and J by 6 bases, and 25 bases separated the two germline ends. This CDR3 is 18 amino acids long. Germline V gene sequence: CDR1 MDHEN, CDR2 SYDVKM. As DNA, the CDR3 is TGTGCCAGCAGTTCGCCGGGAAATGACCGAAACCCAACTCAGCCCCAGCATTTT. It translates to CASSSPGNDRNPTQPQHF.

Details on this clone: Other DNA variants within this sample encode the same CDR3. This rearrangement joins TRBV6-5 to TRBJ1-1; weak D call: TRBD1 (6 bases). Germline lookup yields CDR1 MNHEY and CDR2 SVGAGI. This CDR3 spans 14 amino acids. V lost 2 bases and J 3 bases, leaving 10 bases between the germline ends. CDR3 nucleotides: TGTGCCAGCAGTTACCGGGACACCGACACTGAAGCTTTCTTT. Translated: CASSYRDTDTEAFF.

The V call is TRBV3-1 (or the pseudogene TRBV3-2), the J call TRBJ2-1; 11 nucleotides match TRBD2. Per the germline V gene, CDR1 is LGHDT and CDR2 is YNNKEL (reference sequence). The V gene end was trimmed by 4 bases and the J gene end by 2 bases; junction bases not matched to a gene: 4. The CDR3 consists of 16 residues. In DNA form, the CDR3 reads TGTGCCAGCAGCCGCCAACTAGCGGGAGCCTACAATGAGCAGTTCTTC. This encodes CASSRQLAGAYNEQFF.

The CDR3 sequence is CASSYSSQGLSYEQYF. The CDR3 DNA reads TGTGCCAGCAGTTACTCGAGCCAGGGGTTATCCTACGAGCAGTACTTC. The V call is TRBV6-5, the J call TRBJ2-7; D might be TRBD1 (6 bases). V was trimmed by 0 bases and J by 1 base, leaving 13 bases between them. This CDR3 has 16 amino acids. Germline V gene lookup returns CDR1 MNHEY and CDR2 SVGAGI.

The J gene is TRBJ2-6, the V gene TRBV5-1; TRBD1 aligns across 8 bases. CDR3 length equals 16 residues. The germline CDR1 and CDR2 sequences are SGHRS and YFSETQ. Trimming at V came to 4 bases and at J to 1 base, leaving 4 bases not matched to a gene. The CDR3 nucleotides read TGCGCCAGCAGCCCTACAGGGGGGTCTGGGGCCAACGTCCTGACTTTC. Residues: CASSPTGGSGANVLTF.

This clone has at least ten counts. CDR3 protein: CASREGAGKEGNQPQHF. The CDR3 bases are TGTGCCAGTAGGGAGGGGGCAGGGAAGGAGGGCAATCAGCCCCAGCATTTT. The chain recombines TRBV19 with TRBJ1-5; TRBD1 matches 7 bases. V dropped 6 bases and J dropped 2; count of bases not matched to a gene: 13. The CDR3 consists of 17 residues. CDR1 is LNHDA, CDR2 SQIVND, per germline (reference sequence).

V usage is TRBV5-4 and J usage is TRBJ2-2; D call uncertain. Per germline, CDR1 SGHNT and CDR2 YYREEE (reference sequence). Trimming removed 0 bases at V and 2 bases at J, with 5 bases between. CDR3 size: 14 residues. CDR3 nucleotides: TGTGCCAGCAGCTTGGACAGCAACACCGGGGAGCTGTTTTTT. This encodes CASSLDSNTGELFF. Together with reference TRBV5-4 and TRBJ2-2, the CDR3 gives the full variable domain: ETGVTQSPTHLIKTRGQQVTLRCSSQSGHNTVSWYQQALGQGPQFIFQYYREEENGRGNFPPRFSGLQFPNYSSELNVNALELDDSALYLCASSLDSNTGELFFGEGSRLTVL.

The chain links TRBV5-1 to TRBJ2-2, with D possibly being TRBD2 (6 bases). Germline CDR1 is SGHRS and CDR2 is YFSETQ. The V end lost 0 bases, the J end lost 6 bases, and 9 bases lay between the germline ends. The CDR3 has 14 amino acids. In DNA, the CDR3 is TGCGCCAGCAGCTTGGCGGGAGATCCCGGGGAGCTGTTTTTT. Translation: CASSLAGDPGELFF.

The chain carries TRBV12-3 or TRBV12-4 and TRBJ1-2; tentative D call: TRBD1 (5 bases). This CDR3 is built from 13 residues. V was pared by 3 bases and J by 6 bases, with 11 bases between. For the CDR3, the DNA is TGTGCCAGCAGTTTGCTGACAGCTAATGGCTACACCTTC. Translated, it gives CASSLLTANGYTF.

The chain has TRBV5-1 and TRBJ2-7; 11 bases are shared with TRBD1. Germline V gene lookup returns CDR1 SGHRS and CDR2 YFSETQ. With V trimmed by 3 bases and J by 2 bases, 13 bases remained unmatched. The CDR3 sequence is 18 residues long. The CDR3 here is CASSSSGTGGREPYEQYF. CDR3 DNA: TGCGCCAGCAGCTCATCCGGGACAGGGGGTCGGGAGCCCTACGAGCAGTACTTC.

This sequence joins TRBV18 and TRBJ1-5; weak D call: TRBD1 (6 bases). CDR1 and CDR2 from the germline V gene are KGHSH and LQKENI. Trimming took 4 bases from V and 0 from J, leaving 7 bases between them. The CDR3 sequence is 14 residues long. The CDR3: CASSRTDSNQPQHF. Written as DNA, the CDR3 is TGTGCCAGCTCACGGACAGATAGCAATCAGCCCCAGCATTTT.

V is TRBV3-1 (or the pseudogene TRBV3-2) and J is TRBJ2-3, with 10 nucleotides matching TRBD2. The V and J ends lost 0 bases and 3 bases, in that order; junction bases with no gene match: 15. CDR3 length: 20 amino acids. Germline V gene sequence: CDR1 LGHDT, CDR2 YNNKEL (reference sequence). The CDR3 reads CASSQECGCLAGDFTDTQYF. The CDR3 nucleotides read TGTGCCAGCAGCCAAGAATGCGGTTGTCTAGCGGGAGACTTTACAGATACGCAGTATTTT.

The chain employs TRBV9 and TRBJ1-1, with a weak D call TRBD1 (5 bases). The CDR3 runs to 14 residues. Trimming cost V 0 bases and J 4 bases, with 10 bases left between them. The germline V gene encodes CDR1 SGDLS and CDR2 YYNGEE. CDR3 loop: CASSVAGGTTEAFF. The CDR3 DNA sequence: TGTGCCAGCAGCGTAGCTGGAGGGACCACTGAAGCTTTCTTT.

The chain carries TRBV27 and TRBJ2-2; no reliable D call. The germline CDR1 and CDR2 sequences are MNHEY and SMNVEV (reference sequence). The CDR3 totals 13 residues. With 1 base removed from V and 7 bases from J, the gap between germline ends came to 7 bases. CDR3 protein: CASSLYSYGELFF. In DNA, the CDR3 is TGTGCCAGCAGTTTATATTCGTACGGGGAGCTGTTTTTT.

V and J are TRBV5-6 and TRBJ2-2; TRBD1 agrees at 9 bases. The CDR3 is 16 amino acids. The V gene end was trimmed by 4 bases and the J gene end by 4 bases; junction bases not matched to a gene: 8. The V gene's germline CDR1 is SGHDT and CDR2 YYEEEE. In DNA form, the CDR3 reads TGTGCCAGCAGCCCCTTAGACAGGGGGGGCACCGGGGAGCTGTTTTTT. This encodes CASSPLDRGGTGELFF.

This rearrangement joins TRBV5-6 to TRBJ1-1; D unclear. This CDR3 has 13 amino acids. Trimming stripped 0 bases from V and 3 bases from J, with 6 bases between. Germline CDR1 and CDR2: SGHDT and YYEEEE. CDR3 loop: CASSLEQDTEAFF. CDR3 sequence (DNA): TGTGCCAGCAGCTTGGAGCAGGACACTGAAGCTTTCTTT.

The CDR3 spells CASSLRGFGEKLFF. As DNA, the CDR3 is TGTGCCAGCAGCTTAAGGGGGTTCGGAGAAAAACTGTTTTTT. This chain uses TRBV7-2 with TRBJ1-4; perhaps TRBD1 as D (6 bases). Germline V lookup: CDR1 SGHTA, CDR2 FQGNSA. This CDR3 spans 14 amino acids. The germline V and J ends were trimmed by 2 bases and 8 bases, with 12 bases remaining between them.

The genes are TRBV14 and TRBJ2-7; no definite D call. This CDR3 has 12 residues. The V gene lost 5 bases and the J gene lost 5 bases, with 10 bases spanning the gap. Looked up from germline, CDR1 is SGHDN and CDR2 is FVKESK. CDR3 protein: CASSFLPHEQYF. The CDR3, as DNA: TGTGCCAGCAGCTTTCTCCCCCACGAGCAGTACTTC.

The chain recombines TRBV19 with TRBJ2-3; the match to TRBD2 covers 9 bases. This CDR3 has 15 residues. V lost 5 bases, J lost 0 bases, and 3 bases stayed unmatched. CDR1 is LNHDA and CDR2 is SQIVND in the germline V gene (reference sequence). The CDR3 nucleotides are TGTGCCAGTAGTCGCACTAGCGGGAGCACAGATACGCAGTATTTT. Protein sequence: CASSRTSGSTDTQYF.

The chain joins TRBV7-8 to TRBJ1-5; no reliable D call. The CDR3 spans 15 residues. V was cut by 5 bases and J by 0 bases, with 11 bases left in between. Germline V gives CDR1 SGHVS, CDR2 FQNEAQ. The CDR3 region is CASSPASYSNQPQHF. The CDR3 coding sequence is TGTGCCAGCAGCCCTGCTAGCTATAGCAATCAGCCCCAGCATTTT.

The chain is built from TRBV28 and TRBJ1-1; 9 nucleotides line up with TRBD1. V dropped 9 bases and J dropped 8; count of bases not matched to a gene: 4. The CDR3 length is 11 residues. Germline CDR1 and CDR2: MDHEN and SYDVKM. The CDR3, as DNA: TGTGCCAGTCATGGACAGGGGGAAGCTTTCTTT. It translates to CASHGQGEAFF.

Many counts were recorded for this clone. This chain's CDR3 is CASSPSPDSYYEQYF. In DNA form, the CDR3 reads TGCGCCAGCAGTCCCTCCCCGGACAGCTACTACGAGCAGTACTTC. This chain links TRBV5-1 with TRBJ2-7; D is possibly TRBD1 (6 bases). CDR1 is SGHRS and CDR2 is YFSETQ in the germline V gene. The CDR3 has 15 residues. Trimming pared 5 bases from V and 3 bases from J, leaving 18 bases between.

This clone was seen a handful of times. This chain links TRBV15 with TRBJ1-4, with D possibly matching TRBD1 (6 bases). The ends were cut back, 0 bases at V and 8 bases at J, with 13 bases in the middle. The CDR3 runs to 15 residues. The V gene's germline CDR1 is LNHNV and CDR2 YYDKDF (reference sequence). CDR3 loop: CATSRDPGTIEKLFF. CDR3 coding DNA: TGTGCCACCAGCAGAGATCCAGGGACAATCGAAAAACTGTTTTTT.

V gene TRBV28 combines with J gene TRBJ2-1; D remains unclear. Germline CDR1 reads MDHEN; CDR2 reads SYDVKM. The CDR3 has 12 residues. V was shortened by 5 bases and J by 3 bases, with 5 bases between the two germline ends. As DNA, the CDR3 is TGTGCCAGCAGTCTCCTCTACAATGAGCAGTTCTTC. Translating gives CASSLLYNEQFF.

The V and J genes are TRBV21-1 and TRBJ2-1; TRBD2, the D gene given by the table, was not confirmed from the DNA. TRBV21-1 is given as a pseudogene. The length of the CDR3 is 13 residues. The CDR3 loop is CASSPNAGRKPFF. CDR3 nucleotide sequence: TGTGCCAGCAGTCCCAATGCCGGGAGGAAGCCGTTCTTC.

This clone was detected a few times. V and J are TRBV5-1 and TRBJ1-3; D ambiguous. From germline, CDR1 is SGHRS and CDR2 YFSETQ. The V gene lost 0 bases and the J gene lost 4 bases, with 5 bases spanning the gap. This CDR3 contains 13 residues. Written as DNA, the CDR3 is TGCGCCAGCAGCTTGGCCGGGGGAAACACCATATATTTT. It is translated as CASSLAGGNTIYF.

This chain connects TRBV28 to TRBJ1-5, with D hard to call. V lost 6 bases and J lost 5, with 17 bases in between. This CDR3 is 15 amino acids long. In germline, CDR1 is MDHEN, CDR2 SYDVKM. The CDR3 DNA reads TGTGCCAGCAGACCCCGTGGGAGGGTCGATCAGCCCCAGCATTTT. Translation: CASRPRGRVDQPQHF.